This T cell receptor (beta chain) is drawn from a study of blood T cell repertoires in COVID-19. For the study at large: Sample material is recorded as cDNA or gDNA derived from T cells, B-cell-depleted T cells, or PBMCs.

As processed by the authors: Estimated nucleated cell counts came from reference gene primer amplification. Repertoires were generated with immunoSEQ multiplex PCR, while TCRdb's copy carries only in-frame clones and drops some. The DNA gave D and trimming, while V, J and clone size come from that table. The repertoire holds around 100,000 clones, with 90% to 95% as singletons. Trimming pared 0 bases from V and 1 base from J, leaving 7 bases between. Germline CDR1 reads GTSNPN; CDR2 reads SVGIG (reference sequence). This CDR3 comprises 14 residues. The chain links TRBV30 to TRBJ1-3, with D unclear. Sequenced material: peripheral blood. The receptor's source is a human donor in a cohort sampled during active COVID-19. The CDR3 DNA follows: TGTGCCTGGAGTGTAAGACTATCTGGAAACACCATATATTTT. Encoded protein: CAWSVRLSGNTIYF. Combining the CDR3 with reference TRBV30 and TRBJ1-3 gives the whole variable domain SQTIHQWPATLVQPVGSPLSLECTVEGTSNPNLYWYRQAAGRGLQLLFYSVGIGQISSEVPQNLSASRPQDRQFILSSKKLLLSDSGFYLCAWSVRLSGNTIYFGEGSWLTVV.